These 15 T cell receptor beta chains were all obtained from the same sample, sequenced in a study of blood T cell repertoires in COVID-19. Assay used: immunoSEQ multiplex PCR; TCRdb lists only in-frame clones, some missing. The sample holds more than 150,000 clones, around 83% seen once. The sequenced sample was peripheral blood. These receptors all stem from a man aged 50-59 years with active or convalescent COVID-19.

The chain uses TRBV7-6 and TRBJ1-5; D gene ambiguous. Trimming left V 1 base short and J 1 base short, with 11 bases between. The CDR3 consists of 16 residues. CDR1 is SGHVS, CDR2 FNYEAQ, per germline. CDR3 sequence (DNA): TGTGCCAGCAGCTTAGGTAGCGGGTTAAGCAATCAGCCCCAGCATTTT. Amino acids: CASSLGSGLSNQPQHF.

The chain carries TRBV5-1 and TRBJ2-5, with D perhaps matching TRBD2 (6 bases). CDR3 length equals 13 residues. V gave up 3 bases and J gave up 4 bases, with 10 bases separating them. Germline CDR1 SGHRS, CDR2 YFSETQ. CDR3 in DNA: TGCGCCAGCAGCTCGAAGGGAGGAGAGACCCAGTACTTC. This encodes CASSSKGGETQYF.

V and J are TRBV6-5 and TRBJ1-1; D is unresolved. Trimming pared 4 bases from V and 3 bases from J, leaving 6 bases between. The germline V gene encodes CDR1 MNHEY and CDR2 SVGAGI. The CDR3 has 12 amino acids. CDR3 loop: CASSSVDTEAFF. For the CDR3, the DNA is TGTGCCAGCAGTTCCGTAGACACTGAAGCTTTCTTT.

This clone was observed a single time. The chain carries TRBV6-1 and TRBJ2-2; possibly TRBD1 for D (6 bases). The germline V and J ends were trimmed by 3 bases and 6 bases, with 14 bases remaining between them. CDR1 is MNHNS, CDR2 SASEGT, per germline. The CDR3 extends over 15 amino acids. CDR3 residues: CASSDVWGPSGELFF. For the CDR3, the DNA is TGTGCCAGCAGTGACGTTTGGGGGCCTTCCGGGGAGCTGTTTTTT.

This clone appeared a single time. The V and J genes are TRBV7-2 and TRBJ2-6; the match to TRBD1 covers 11 bases. CDR1 SGHTA and CDR2 FQGNSA come from the germline V gene. With 8 bases clipped from V and 2 bases from J, the junction kept 5 bases outside the gene matches. The length of the CDR3 is 16 residues. CDR3 protein: CASHSGQGAGANVLTF. The CDR3 nucleotides are TGTGCCAGCCATTCGGGACAGGGGGCTGGGGCCAACGTCCTGACTTTC.

The rearrangement uses TRBV4-1 and TRBJ1-2; TRBD1 matches at 7 bases. The V gene's germline CDR1 is MGHRA and CDR2 YSYEKL. The V segment lost 4 bases and the J segment 4 bases; nucleotides outside the gene matches: 6. The CDR3 loop spans 14 amino acids. This chain's CDR3 is CASSPGQTLYGYTF. In nucleotides, the CDR3 is TGCGCCAGCAGCCCGGGACAGACACTCTATGGCTACACCTTC.

This chain connects TRBV28 to TRBJ1-4, with 9 bases that match TRBD1. CDR3 length equals 15 residues. CDR1 is MDHEN and CDR2 is SYDVKM in the germline V gene. Unmatched junction bases numbered 8, after V lost 5 bases and J lost 7 bases. The CDR3 reads CASSPSWDRAEKLFF. The CDR3 nucleotides read TGTGCCAGCAGTCCCTCCTGGGACAGGGCTGAAAAACTGTTTTTT.

The table lists this clone with a few counts. The chain carries TRBV12-5 and TRBJ2-7; 7 bases agree with TRBD2. The germline V gene has CDR1 LGHNT and CDR2 FRNRAP. This CDR3 is built from 12 residues. V shed 6 bases, J shed 7 bases, and the junction held 6 bases outside the gene matches. The CDR3 sequence: CASGRDYLEQYF. CDR3 nucleotides: TGTGCTAGTGGACGGGACTACCTAGAGCAGTACTTC.

The chain has TRBV7-3 and TRBJ1-2; TRBD1 agrees at 11 bases. This CDR3 contains 15 residues. V gave up 5 bases and J gave up 7 bases; unmatched junction bases: 9. The V gene's germline CDR1 is SGHTA and CDR2 FQGTGA. CDR3 DNA sequence: TGTGCCAGCAGCCCGGGACAGGGGGGAGGTGGTGGCTACACCTTC. Amino acids: CASSPGQGGGGGYTF.

This chain connects TRBV11-2 to TRBJ2-1, with TRBD1 matching 7 bases. This CDR3 is built from 17 residues. Germline V gives CDR1 SGHAT, CDR2 FQNNGV. Trimming removed 0 bases from V and 0 bases from J; junction bases left unmatched: 5. The CDR3: CASSLERRGSSYNEQFF. CDR3 DNA sequence: TGTGCCAGCAGCTTAGAGCGCAGGGGGAGCTCCTACAATGAGCAGTTCTTC.

In DNA form, the CDR3 reads TGTGCCAGCAGCCAGACAGGGGTCGAGCAGTACTTC. This gives the protein CASSQTGVEQYF. This sequence joins TRBV27 and TRBJ2-7; 8 bases are shared with TRBD1. V lost 6 bases to trimming and J lost 6 bases; unmatched junction nucleotides: 4. In germline, CDR1 is MNHEY, CDR2 SMNVEV (reference sequence). This CDR3 is built from 12 residues.

V and J are TRBV7-8 and TRBJ2-1, with TRBD2 matching 13 bases. V trimming: 7 bases; J trimming: 7 bases; junction bases outside the gene matches: 4. In germline, CDR1 is SGHVS, CDR2 FQNEAQ. This CDR3 has 14 residues. CDR3 nucleotide sequence: TGTGCCAGCAACGGACTAGCGGGAGCAAATGAGCAGTTCTTC. Its protein is CASNGLAGANEQFF.

The chain is built from TRBV18 and TRBJ2-5; 9 bases agree with TRBD1. This CDR3 has 17 residues. The V and J ends lost 3 bases and 4 bases, in that order; junction bases with no gene match: 12. The V gene's germline CDR1 is KGHSH and CDR2 LQKENI. The CDR3 DNA is TGTGCCAGCTCACCCATGGAAGGGGGACAGGGAGTAGAGACCCAGTACTTC. This gives the protein CASSPMEGGQGVETQYF.

This chain uses TRBV19 with TRBJ1-5; 11 bases agree with TRBD1. Germline V CDR1 and CDR2: LNHDA, SQIVND (reference sequence). There are 14 residues in the CDR3. Trimming took 6 bases from V and 6 from J; bases not matched to a gene: 4. The CDR3 sequence: CASSRTGGGQPQHF. The CDR3 DNA reads as TGTGCCAGTAGCCGGACAGGGGGCGGTCAGCCCCAGCATTTT.

The chain combines TRBV11-3 with TRBJ2-2, with 7 bases lining up with TRBD1. CDR3 length: 15 amino acids. Germline lookup yields CDR1 SGHNT and CDR2 YENEEA. The trim removed 4 bases at V and 2 bases at J, leaving 4 bases unmatched. Here the CDR3 DNA reads TGTGCCAGCAGCTGGGGACAGAGAAACACCGGGGAGCTGTTTTTT. Amino acid sequence: CASSWGQRNTGELFF.